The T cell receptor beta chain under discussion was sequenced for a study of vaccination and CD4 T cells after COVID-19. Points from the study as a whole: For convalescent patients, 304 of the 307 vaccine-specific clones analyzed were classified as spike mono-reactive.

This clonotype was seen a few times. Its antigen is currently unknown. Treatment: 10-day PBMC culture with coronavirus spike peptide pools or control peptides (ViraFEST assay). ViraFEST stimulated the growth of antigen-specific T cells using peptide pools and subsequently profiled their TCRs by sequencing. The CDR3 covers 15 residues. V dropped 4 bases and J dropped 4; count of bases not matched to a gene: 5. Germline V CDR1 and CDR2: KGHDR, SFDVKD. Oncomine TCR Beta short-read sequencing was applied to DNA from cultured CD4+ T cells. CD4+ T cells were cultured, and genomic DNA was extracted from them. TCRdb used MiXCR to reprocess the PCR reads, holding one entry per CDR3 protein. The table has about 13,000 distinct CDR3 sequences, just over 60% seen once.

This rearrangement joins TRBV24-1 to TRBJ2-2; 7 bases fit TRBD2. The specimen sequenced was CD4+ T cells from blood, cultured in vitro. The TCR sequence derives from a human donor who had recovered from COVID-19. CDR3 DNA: TGTGCCACCAGTGAGACGGGGGGAGTCACCGGGGAGCTGTTTTTT. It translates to CATSETGGVTGELFF.